This TCR beta chain was observed in a study of T cells in Graves' hyperthyroidism and ophthalmopathy. Amplification targeted TCR beta CDR3 regions from RNA transcripts. A set of HTBI primers served as the primers for a first-round RT-PCR of the TCR CDR3. MiXCR, applied by TCRdb to the multiplex PCR reads, yields one record per CDR3 protein. The table records fewer than 850,000 distinct CDR3 sequences, around a sixth of them present only once. General study results and limits: Using 13 V-J features, a model discriminated ophthalmopathy from stable hyperthyroidism.

It was uncontrolled infection, other autoimmune disease, pregnancy or lactation that excluded patients. Trimming took off 5 bases at V and 5 bases at J, with 22 bases between the two ends. CDR1 is MNHEY, CDR2 SMNVEV, per germline (reference sequence). There are 16 residues in the CDR3. About this clonotype: What it binds is not known.

Material: blood. The origin of this receptor is a middle-aged man with Graves' hyperthyroidism. The V and J genes are TRBV27 and TRBJ2-7, with a possible D match to TRBD2 (5 bases). CDR3 residues: CASSANPTWEKDEQYF. DNA of the CDR3: TGTGCCAGCAGTGCCAACCCGACGTGGGAGAAGGACGAGCAGTACTTC.